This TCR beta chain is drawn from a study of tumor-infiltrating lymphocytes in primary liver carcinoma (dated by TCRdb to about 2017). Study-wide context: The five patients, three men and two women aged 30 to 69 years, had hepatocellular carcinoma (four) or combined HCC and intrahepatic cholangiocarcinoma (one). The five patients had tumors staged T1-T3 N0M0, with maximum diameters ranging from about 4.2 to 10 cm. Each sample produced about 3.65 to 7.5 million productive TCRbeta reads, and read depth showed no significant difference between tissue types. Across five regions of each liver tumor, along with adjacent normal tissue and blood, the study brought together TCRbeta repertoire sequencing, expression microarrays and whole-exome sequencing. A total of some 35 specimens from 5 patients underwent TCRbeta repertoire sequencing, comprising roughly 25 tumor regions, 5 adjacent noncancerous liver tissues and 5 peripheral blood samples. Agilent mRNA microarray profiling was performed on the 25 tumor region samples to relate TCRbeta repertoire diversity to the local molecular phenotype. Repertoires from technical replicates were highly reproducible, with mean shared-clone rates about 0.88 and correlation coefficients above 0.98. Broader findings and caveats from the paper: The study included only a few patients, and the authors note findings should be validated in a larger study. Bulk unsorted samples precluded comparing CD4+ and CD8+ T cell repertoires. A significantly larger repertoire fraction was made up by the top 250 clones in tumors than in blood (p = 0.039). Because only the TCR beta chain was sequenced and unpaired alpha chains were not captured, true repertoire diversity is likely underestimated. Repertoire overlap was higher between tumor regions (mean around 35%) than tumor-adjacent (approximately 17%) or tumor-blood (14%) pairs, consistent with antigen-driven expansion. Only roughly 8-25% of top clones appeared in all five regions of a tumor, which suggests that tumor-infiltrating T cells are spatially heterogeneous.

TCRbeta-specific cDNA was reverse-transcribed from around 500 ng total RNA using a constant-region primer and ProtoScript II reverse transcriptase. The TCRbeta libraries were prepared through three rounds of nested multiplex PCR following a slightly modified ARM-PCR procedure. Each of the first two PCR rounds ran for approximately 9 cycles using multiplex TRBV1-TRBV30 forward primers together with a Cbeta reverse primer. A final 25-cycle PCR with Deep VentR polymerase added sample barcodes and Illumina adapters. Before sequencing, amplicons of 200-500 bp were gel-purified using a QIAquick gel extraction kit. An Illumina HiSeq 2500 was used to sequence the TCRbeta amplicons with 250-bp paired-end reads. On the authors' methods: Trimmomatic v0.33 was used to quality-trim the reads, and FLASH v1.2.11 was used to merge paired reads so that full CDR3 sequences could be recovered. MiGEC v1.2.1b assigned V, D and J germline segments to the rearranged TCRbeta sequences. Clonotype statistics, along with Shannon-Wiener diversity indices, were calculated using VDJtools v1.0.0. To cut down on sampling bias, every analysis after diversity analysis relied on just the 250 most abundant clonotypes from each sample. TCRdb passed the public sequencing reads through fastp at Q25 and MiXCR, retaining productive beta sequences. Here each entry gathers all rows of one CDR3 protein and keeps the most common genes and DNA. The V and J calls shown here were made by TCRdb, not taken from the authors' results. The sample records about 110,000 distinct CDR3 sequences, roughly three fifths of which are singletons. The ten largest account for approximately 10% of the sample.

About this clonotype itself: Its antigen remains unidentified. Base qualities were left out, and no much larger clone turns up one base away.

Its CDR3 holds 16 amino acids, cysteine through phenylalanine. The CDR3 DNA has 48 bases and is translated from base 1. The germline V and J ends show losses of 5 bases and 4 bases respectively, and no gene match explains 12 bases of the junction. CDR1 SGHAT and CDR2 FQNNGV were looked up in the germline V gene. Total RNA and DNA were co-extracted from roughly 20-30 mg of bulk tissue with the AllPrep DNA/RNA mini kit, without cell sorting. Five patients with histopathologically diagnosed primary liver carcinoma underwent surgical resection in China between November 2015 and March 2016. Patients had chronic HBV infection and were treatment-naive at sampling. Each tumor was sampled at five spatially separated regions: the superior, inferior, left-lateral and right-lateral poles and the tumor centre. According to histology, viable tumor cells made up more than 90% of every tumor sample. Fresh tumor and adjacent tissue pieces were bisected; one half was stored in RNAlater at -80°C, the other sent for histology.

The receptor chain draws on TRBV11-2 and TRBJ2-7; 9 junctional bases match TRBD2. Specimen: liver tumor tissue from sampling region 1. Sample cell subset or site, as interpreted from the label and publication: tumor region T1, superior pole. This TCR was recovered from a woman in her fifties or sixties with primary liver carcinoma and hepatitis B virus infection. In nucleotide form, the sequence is TGTGCCAGCAGCGGAGGGGTTAGCGGGAGTACTTACGAGCAGTACTTC. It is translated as CASSGGVSGSTYEQYF.